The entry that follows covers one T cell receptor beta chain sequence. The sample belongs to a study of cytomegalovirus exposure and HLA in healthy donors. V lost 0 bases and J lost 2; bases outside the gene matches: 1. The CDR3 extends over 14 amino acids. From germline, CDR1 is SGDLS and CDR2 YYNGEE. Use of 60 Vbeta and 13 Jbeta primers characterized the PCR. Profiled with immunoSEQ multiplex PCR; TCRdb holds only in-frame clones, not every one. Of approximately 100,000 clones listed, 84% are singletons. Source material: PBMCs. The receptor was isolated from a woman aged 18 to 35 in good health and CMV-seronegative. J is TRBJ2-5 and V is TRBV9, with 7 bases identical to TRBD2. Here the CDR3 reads CASSVGGGQETQYF. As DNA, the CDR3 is TGTGCCAGCAGCGTAGGGGGGGGGCAAGAGACCCAGTACTTC.